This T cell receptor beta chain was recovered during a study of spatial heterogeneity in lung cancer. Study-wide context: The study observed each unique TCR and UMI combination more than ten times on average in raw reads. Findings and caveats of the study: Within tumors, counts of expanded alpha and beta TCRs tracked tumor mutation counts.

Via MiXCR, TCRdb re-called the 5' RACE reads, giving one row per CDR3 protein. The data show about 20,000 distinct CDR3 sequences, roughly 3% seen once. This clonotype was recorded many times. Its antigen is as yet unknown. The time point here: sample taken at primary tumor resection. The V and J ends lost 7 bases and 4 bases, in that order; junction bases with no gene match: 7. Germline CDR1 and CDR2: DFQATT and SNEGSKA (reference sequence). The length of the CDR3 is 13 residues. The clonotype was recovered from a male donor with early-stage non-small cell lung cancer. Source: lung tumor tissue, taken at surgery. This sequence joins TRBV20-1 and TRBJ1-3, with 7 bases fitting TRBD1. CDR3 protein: CSVEGAGGNTIYF. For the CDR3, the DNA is TGCAGTGTTGAGGGGGCTGGAGGAAACACCATATATTTT.